This T cell receptor (beta chain) was obtained from a study of T cell repertoires in cytomegalovirus infection. Study findings and constraints: Based on cumulative public TCR beta family frequency, carriers of CMV plus the relevant HLA were identified.

The CDR3 runs 11 residues. Trimming left V 9 bases short and J 9 bases short, with 12 bases between. Germline loops: CDR1 MNHNS, CDR2 SASEGT. TCRdb re-called the reads with MiXCR, one entry per CDR3 protein. The table includes approximately 1,000,000 distinct CDR3 sequences, 31% detected once. About this clonotype: Antigen unknown.

This TCR was sampled from a human donor in good health (CMV status not recorded). Some clones in this sample may be carry-over from other donors' samples. Sequenced here: cultured CD8+ T cells from PBMCs, sampled from culture after CMV antigen stimulation. The chain carries TRBV6-1 and TRBJ2-1; maybe TRBD1 (7 bases). As DNA, the CDR3 is TGTGCCAGTACTCAGGGGGGTGAGCAGTTCTTC. It yields the protein CASTQGGEQFF.